Listed below are T cell receptor beta chains from one sample, sequenced in a study of cytomegalovirus exposure and HLA in healthy donors. Sequenced by immunoSEQ multiplex PCR; TCRdb stores in-frame clones only, minus some. Here the sample spans under 200,000 clones, approximately 75% being singletons. Source material: PBMCs. Source of these receptors: a woman aged 18-30 years in good health and CMV-seronegative. Each CDR3 is given without its conserved first and last residue. Fields, in order: V gene, J gene, CDR3 length, D gene, CDR3 protein. A D gene is named only where the DNA matches it firmly.

TRBV7-2	TRBJ1-4	12	-	ASSFGGIAEKLF
TRBV7-8	TRBJ1-1	12	-	ASSRVGGTTEAF
TRBV4-1	TRBJ1-2	15	-	ASSQDRVSGWPYGYT
TRBV5-6	TRBJ1-2	15	-	ASSLGGEPVRGAGYT
TRBV6-6	TRBJ1-1	14	TRBD1	ASSYNNLQGNTEVF
TRBV7-9	TRBJ2-7	9	-	SSSRGYEQY
TRBV18	TRBJ1-5	12	-	ASSPGYSNQPQH
TRBV10-3	TRBJ2-5	12	TRBD2	AISLAGGFETQY
TRBV5-8	TRBJ2-5	10	-	ASGRTRETQY
TRBV19	TRBJ2-3	12	TRBD2	ASSRTSTTDTQY
TRBV5-6	TRBJ2-7	13	TRBD1	ASSPWGQASYEQY
TRBV5-1	TRBJ2-7	12	TRBD2	ASSLGLANYEQY
TRBV12-2	TRBJ2-5	15	-	ASRFPNRDRGAETQY
TRBV4-1	TRBJ2-4	15	-	ASSQLLATKAKNIQY
TRBV4-1	TRBJ1-6	14	-	ASSHPRGQGNSPLH
TRBV5-1	TRBJ2-1	10	-	ASPRLPNEQF
TRBV5-1	TRBJ2-7	13	-	ASSSPGRGGNEQY
TRBV5-8	TRBJ1-1	14	TRBD1	ASSRYKDRVSTEAF
TRBV18	TRBJ1-4	14	TRBD1	ASSPRGQGAGEKLF
TRBV4-1	TRBJ1-4	15	TRBD1	ASRQPGTGATNEKLF
TRBV7-3	TRBJ2-1	11	TRBD2	ASSFAGGGEQF
TRBV5-6	TRBJ2-1	16	TRBD2	ASSLVALAGDPGNEQF
TRBV7-9	TRBJ1-5	13	-	SSSSTDRSNQPQH
TRBV18	TRBJ1-1	13	TRBD1	ASSLEGQMNTEAF
TRBV9	TRBJ1-3	14	TRBD1	ASSAQQGGAGNTIY
TRBV27	TRBJ2-1	10	-	ASRDNRYEQF
TRBV6-1	TRBJ2-1	13	-	ASSEKRGGWDEQF
TRBV21-1	TRBJ1-5	14	-	ASSFRIASSNQPQH
TRBV29-1	TRBJ1-1	9	-	SVRIRGEAF
TRBV29-1	TRBJ1-4	14	-	SVAGGTGGFNEKLF
TRBV5-4	TRBJ1-4	13	-	ASSLAFGGNEKLF
TRBV20-1	TRBJ1-3	9	-	SAPRVNTIY
TRBV19	TRBJ2-7	12	-	ASSMGRFHYEQY
TRBV4-1	TRBJ2-1	15	TRBD1	ASSQDRDRNYYNEQF
TRBV9	TRBJ2-1	13	TRBD2	ASTPLAGGYNEQF
TRBV9	TRBJ1-4	12	TRBD1	ASSVGQGDEKLF
TRBV9	TRBJ2-7	13	TRBD2	ASSVRSGRAYEQY
TRBV7-3	TRBJ1-2	12	-	ASRSSSDSYGYT
TRBV5-4	TRBJ2-2	14	TRBD2	ASSLQRGAFTGELF
TRBV7-9	TRBJ2-1	9	-	ASSPRNEQF
TRBV19	TRBJ1-1	13	-	ASTIGPRGRTEAF
TRBV5-1	TRBJ1-1	11	-	ASSLQGNTEAF
TRBV28	TRBJ1-3	12	TRBD1	ASSGTDSGNTIY